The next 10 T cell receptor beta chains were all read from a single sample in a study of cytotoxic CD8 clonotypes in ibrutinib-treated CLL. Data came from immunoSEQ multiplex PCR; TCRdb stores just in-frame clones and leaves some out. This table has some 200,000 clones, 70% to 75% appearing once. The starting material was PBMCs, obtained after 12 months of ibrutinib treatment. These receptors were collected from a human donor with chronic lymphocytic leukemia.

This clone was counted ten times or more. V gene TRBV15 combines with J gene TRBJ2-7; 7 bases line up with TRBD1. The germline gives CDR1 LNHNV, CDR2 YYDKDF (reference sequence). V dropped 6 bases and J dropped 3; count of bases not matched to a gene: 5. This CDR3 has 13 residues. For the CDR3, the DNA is TGTGCCACCAGGGACAGGAATCTCTACGAGCAGTACTTC. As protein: CATRDRNLYEQYF.

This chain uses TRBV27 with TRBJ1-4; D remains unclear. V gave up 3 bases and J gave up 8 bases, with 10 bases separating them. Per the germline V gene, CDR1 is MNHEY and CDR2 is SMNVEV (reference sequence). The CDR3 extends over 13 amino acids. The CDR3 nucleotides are TGTGCCAGCAGTTTCCAGCTGGGGGAAAAACTGTTTTTT. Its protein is CASSFQLGEKLFF.

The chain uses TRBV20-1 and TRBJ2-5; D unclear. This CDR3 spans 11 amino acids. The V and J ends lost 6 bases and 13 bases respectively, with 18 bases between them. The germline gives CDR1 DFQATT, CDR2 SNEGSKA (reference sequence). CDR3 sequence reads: CSAPDNYLPYF. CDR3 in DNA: TGCAGTGCACCAGATAACTACCTGCCGTACTTC.

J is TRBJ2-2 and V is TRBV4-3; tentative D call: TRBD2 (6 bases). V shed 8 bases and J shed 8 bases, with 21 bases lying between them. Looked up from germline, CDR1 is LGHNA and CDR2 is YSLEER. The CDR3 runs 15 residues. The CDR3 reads CASVQAGLASGELFF. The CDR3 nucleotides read TGCGCCAGCGTGCAAGCAGGGCTAGCGTCTGGGGAGCTGTTTTTT.

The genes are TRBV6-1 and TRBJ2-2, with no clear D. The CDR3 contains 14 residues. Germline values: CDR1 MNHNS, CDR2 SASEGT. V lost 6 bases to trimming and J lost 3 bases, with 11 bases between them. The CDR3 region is CASSAWLYTGELFF. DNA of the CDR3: TGTGCCAGCAGCGCCTGGCTCTACACCGGGGAGCTGTTTTTT.

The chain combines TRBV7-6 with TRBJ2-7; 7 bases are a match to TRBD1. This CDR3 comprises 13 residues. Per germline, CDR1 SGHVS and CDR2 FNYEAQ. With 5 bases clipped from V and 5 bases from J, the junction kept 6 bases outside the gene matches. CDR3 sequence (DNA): TGTGCCAGCAGCCCCAACAGGGGCCACGAGCAGTACTTC. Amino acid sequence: CASSPNRGHEQYF.

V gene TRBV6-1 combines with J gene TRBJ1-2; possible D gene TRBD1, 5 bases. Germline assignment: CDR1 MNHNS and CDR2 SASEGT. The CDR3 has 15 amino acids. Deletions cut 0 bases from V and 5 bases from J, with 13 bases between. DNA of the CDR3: TGTGCCAGCAGTGAAGCTGTGGGGGTGTATTATGGCTACACCTTC. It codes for CASSEAVGVYYGYTF.

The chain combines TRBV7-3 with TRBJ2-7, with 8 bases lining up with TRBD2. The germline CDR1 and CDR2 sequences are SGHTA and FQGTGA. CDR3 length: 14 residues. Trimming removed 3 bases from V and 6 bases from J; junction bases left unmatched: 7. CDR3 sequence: CASSFSGGKREQYF. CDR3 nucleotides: TGTGCCAGCAGCTTCTCGGGAGGGAAACGCGAGCAGTACTTC.

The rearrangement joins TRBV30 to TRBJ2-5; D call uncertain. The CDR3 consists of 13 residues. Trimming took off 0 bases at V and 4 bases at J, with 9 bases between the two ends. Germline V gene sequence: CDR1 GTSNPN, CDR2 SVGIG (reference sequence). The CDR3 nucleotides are TGTGCCTGGAGTGTACTGAAGCGAGAGACCCAGTACTTC. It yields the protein CAWSVLKRETQYF.

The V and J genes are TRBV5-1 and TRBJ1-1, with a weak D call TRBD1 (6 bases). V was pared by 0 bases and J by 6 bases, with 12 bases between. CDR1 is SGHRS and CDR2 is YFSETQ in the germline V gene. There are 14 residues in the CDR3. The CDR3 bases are TGCGCCAGCAGCTTGGAGAGGGGACACCCTGAAGCTTTCTTT. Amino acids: CASSLERGHPEAFF. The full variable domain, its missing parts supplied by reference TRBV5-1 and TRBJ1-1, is KAGVTQTPRYLIKTRGQQVTLSCSPISGHRSVSWYQQTPGQGLQFLFEYFSETQRNKGNFPGRFSGRQFSNSRSEMNVSTLELGDSALYLCASSLERGHPEAFFGQGTRLTVV.